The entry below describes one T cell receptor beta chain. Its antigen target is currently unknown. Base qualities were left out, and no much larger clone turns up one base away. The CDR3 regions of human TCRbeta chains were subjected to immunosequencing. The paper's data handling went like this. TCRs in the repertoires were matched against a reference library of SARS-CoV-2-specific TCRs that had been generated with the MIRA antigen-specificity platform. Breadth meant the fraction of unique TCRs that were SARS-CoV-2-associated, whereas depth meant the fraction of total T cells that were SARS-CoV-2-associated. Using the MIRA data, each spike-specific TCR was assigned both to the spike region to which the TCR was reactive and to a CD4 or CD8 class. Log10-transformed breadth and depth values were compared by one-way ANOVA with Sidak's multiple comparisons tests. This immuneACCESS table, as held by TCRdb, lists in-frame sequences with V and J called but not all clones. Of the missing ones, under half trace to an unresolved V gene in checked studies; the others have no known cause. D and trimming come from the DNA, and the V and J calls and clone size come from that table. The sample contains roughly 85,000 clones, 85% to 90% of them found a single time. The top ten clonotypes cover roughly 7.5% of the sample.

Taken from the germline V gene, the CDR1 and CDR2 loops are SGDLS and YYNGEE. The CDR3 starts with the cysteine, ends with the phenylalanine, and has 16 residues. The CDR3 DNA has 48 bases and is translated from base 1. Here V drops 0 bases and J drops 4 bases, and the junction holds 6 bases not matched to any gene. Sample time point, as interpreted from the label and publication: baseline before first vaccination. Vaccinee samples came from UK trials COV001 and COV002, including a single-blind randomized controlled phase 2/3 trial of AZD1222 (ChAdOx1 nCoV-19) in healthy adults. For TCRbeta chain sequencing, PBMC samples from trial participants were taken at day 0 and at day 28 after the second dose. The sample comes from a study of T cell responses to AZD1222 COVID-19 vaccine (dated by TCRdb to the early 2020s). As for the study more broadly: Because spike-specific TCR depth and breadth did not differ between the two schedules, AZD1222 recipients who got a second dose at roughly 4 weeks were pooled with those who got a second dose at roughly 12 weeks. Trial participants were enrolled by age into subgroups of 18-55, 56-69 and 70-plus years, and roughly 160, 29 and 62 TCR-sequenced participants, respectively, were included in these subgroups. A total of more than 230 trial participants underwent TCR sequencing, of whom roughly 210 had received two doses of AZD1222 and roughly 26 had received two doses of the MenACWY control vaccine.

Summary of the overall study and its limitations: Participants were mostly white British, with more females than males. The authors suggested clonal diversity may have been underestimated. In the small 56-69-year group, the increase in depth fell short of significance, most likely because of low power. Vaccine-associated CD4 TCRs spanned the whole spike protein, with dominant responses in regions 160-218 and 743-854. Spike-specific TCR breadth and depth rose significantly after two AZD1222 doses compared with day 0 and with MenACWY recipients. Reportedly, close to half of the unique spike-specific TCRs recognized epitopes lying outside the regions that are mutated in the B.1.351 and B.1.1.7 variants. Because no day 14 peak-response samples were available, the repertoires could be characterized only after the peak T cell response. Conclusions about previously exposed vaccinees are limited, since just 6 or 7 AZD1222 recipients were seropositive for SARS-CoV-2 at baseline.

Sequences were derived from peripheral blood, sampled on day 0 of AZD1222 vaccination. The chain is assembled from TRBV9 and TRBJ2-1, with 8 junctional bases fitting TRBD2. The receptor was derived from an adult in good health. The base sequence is TGTGCCAGCAGCGTAGGCTTGAGCGGGAGTTACAATGAGCAGTTCTTC. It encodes CASSVGLSGSYNEQFF.